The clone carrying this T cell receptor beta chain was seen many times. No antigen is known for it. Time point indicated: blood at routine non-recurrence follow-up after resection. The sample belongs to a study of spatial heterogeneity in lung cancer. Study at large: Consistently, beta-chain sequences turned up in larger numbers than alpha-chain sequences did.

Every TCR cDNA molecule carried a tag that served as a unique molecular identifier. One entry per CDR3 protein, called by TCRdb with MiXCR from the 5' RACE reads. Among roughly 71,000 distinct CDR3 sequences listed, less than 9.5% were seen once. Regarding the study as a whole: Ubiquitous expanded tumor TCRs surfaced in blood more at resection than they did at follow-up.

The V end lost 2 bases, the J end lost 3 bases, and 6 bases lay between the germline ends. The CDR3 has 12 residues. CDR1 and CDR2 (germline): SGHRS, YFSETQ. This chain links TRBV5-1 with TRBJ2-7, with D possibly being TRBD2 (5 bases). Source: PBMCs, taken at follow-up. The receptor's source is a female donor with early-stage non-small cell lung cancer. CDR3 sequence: CASSLEGYEQYF. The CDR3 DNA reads TGCGCCAGCAGCTTAGAGGGCTACGAGCAGTACTTC. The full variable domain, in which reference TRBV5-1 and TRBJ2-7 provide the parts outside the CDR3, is KAGVTQTPRYLIKTRGQQVTLSCSPISGHRSVSWYQQTPGQGLQFLFEYFSETQRNKGNFPGRFSGRQFSNSRSEMNVSTLELGDSALYLCASSLEGYEQYFGPGTRLTVT.